A selection of T cell receptor beta chains follows, all from one sample in a study of cytomegalovirus exposure and HLA in healthy donors. Produced via immunoSEQ multiplex PCR; TCRdb's table is partial and in-frame only. The table includes 150,000 to 180,000 clones, 80% detected once. The sequenced sample consisted of PBMCs. These receptors were obtained from a middle-aged woman in good health and CMV-seropositive. CDR3s include the opening cysteine and the closing phenylalanine or tryptophan. The D gene is left open where the match is weak. Expanded clones get a size class; other rows say once, few or many, or leave the size out.

cdr3_nt,cdr3_aa,clone_size,v_call,j_call,d_call
TGTGCCCGGAGTATGGCGGGAGGGGTGGAGACCCAGTACTTC,CARSMAGGVETQYF,NA,TRBV30,TRBJ2-5,TRBD2
TGTGCCAGCTCAACCACAGGGGGGAACACTGAAGCTTTCTTT,CASSTTGGNTEAFF,NA,TRBV18,TRBJ1-1,TRBD1
TGCGCCAGCAGCCAAATCCCCCTCGGGGGGCCTGGGGCTAATCAGCCCCAGCATTTT,CASSQIPLGGPGANQPQHF,NA,TRBV4-1,TRBJ1-5,NA
TGTGCCGGGGGTCGGGTAAAGGGAGAGGACAGGGGGCTGCGCGGGAGCACAGATACGCAGTATTTT,CAGGRVKGEDRGLRGSTDTQYF,NA,TRBV19,TRBJ2-3,TRBD1
TGCGCCAGCAGCCATGGGGGGGGCGTGAACACTGAAGCTTTCTTT,CASSHGGGVNTEAFF,NA,TRBV5-1,TRBJ1-1,NA
TGTGCCAGCAGCCAAGAAGGGACAGCAGCTAACTATGGCTACACCTTC,CASSQEGTAANYGYTF,NA,TRBV4-2,TRBJ1-2,TRBD1
TGCGCCAGCAGCTCCTCCGGCGAGCAGTACTTC,CASSSSGEQYF,NA,TRBV5-1,TRBJ2-7,NA
TGTGCCAGCAGCTTACCTGGCAGGGGCTACGAGCAGTACTTC,CASSLPGRGYEQYF,NA,TRBV7-9,TRBJ2-7,NA
TGTGCCAGCAGCTCCCAACCGGGACAGGGGCGCGAGCAGTACTTC,CASSSQPGQGREQYF,NA,TRBV5-4,TRBJ2-7,TRBD1
TGTGCCAGCGGCGACGGCCGGGCAGGGCGACAAGAGACCCAGTACTTC,CASGDGRAGRQETQYF,NA,TRBV18,TRBJ2-5,NA
TGTGCCAGCAGTGAAAAAACGAGCGGCTACACCTTC,CASSEKTSGYTF,NA,TRBV6-1,TRBJ1-2,NA
TGTGCCTGGAGTGATAATCATTTAGCGGGAGCTCTCACTGAGCAGTTCTTC,CAWSDNHLAGALTEQFF,NA,TRBV30,TRBJ2-1,TRBD2
TGTGCCAGCAGCTTCCGGGACAGGGGTACGAATGAGCAGTTCTTC,CASSFRDRGTNEQFF,NA,TRBV7-8,TRBJ2-1,TRBD1
TGTGCCAGCAGTGTCCGTAAAGAGACCCAGTACTTC,CASSVRKETQYF,NA,TRBV2,TRBJ2-5,NA
TGTGCCAGCGGACAGGGGGCTAAAGAGACCCAGTACTTC,CASGQGAKETQYF,NA,TRBV7-3,TRBJ2-5,TRBD1
TGCAGCGCCTGTTCGTGGGAGGAATACAATGAGCAGTTCTTC,CSACSWEEYNEQFF,NA,TRBV29-1,TRBJ2-1,NA
TGTGCCAGCAGCTTAAAACAGGGGTTGAGGGGGCAAGGTTACGAGCAGTACTTC,CASSLKQGLRGQGYEQYF,NA,TRBV7-8,TRBJ2-7,TRBD1
TGTGCCAGCAGCCCCAGCGGGCCCACAGATACGCAGTATTTT,CASSPSGPTDTQYF,few,TRBV11-1,TRBJ2-3,NA
TGTGCCTGGAGTGTACCCACAGGTTTCTCGGAAAAACTGTTTTTT,CAWSVPTGFSEKLFF,NA,TRBV30,TRBJ1-4,NA
TGTGCCAGCAGTTTATGGGCTAGCTCCTACGAGCAGTACTTC,CASSLWASSYEQYF,NA,TRBV27,TRBJ2-7,NA
TGTGCCAGCAGTGAACGGGTAGCGGGCAGCAGGTCCGAGCAGTACTTC,CASSERVAGSRSEQYF,NA,TRBV6-1,TRBJ2-7,TRBD2
TGTGCCAGCAGACAGACGTGGGAGCGCAATGAGCAGTTCTTC,CASRQTWERNEQFF,NA,TRBV6-5,TRBJ2-1,NA
TGTGCCAGCAGCCCATGGACTAGCGGGACCAACGAGCAGTACTTC,CASSPWTSGTNEQYF,NA,TRBV27,TRBJ2-7,TRBD2
TGTGCCAGCAGCTTGAGCGGGCCTCCCTACGAGCAGTACTTC,CASSLSGPPYEQYF,NA,TRBV13,TRBJ2-7,NA
TGCGCCAGCAGCCAAGGCCGGGACGGGAGTAGGCACACCATATATTTT,CASSQGRDGSRHTIYF,NA,TRBV4-1,TRBJ1-3,NA
TGTGCCAGCAGTTTTTCCTCGAGAATAGCGCCAAGCTCCTACGAGCAGTACTTC,CASSFSSRIAPSSYEQYF,NA,TRBV27,TRBJ2-7,NA
TGCGCCAGCAGCTTGGGTGGACAGGGGGCGTACGAGCAGTACTTC,CASSLGGQGAYEQYF,NA,TRBV5-1,TRBJ2-7,TRBD1
TGTGCCAGCAGCTTAGATCTCGCGACTGAAGCTTTCTTT,CASSLDLATEAFF,NA,TRBV11-2,TRBJ1-1,NA
TGCGCCAGCAGAATGGAGGGTGCCCCCGACACCATATATTTT,CASRMEGAPDTIYF,NA,TRBV5-1,TRBJ1-3,NA
TGTGCCAGCAGTGTAAGCGGGAGTTACAATGAGCAGTTCTTC,CASSVSGSYNEQFF,NA,TRBV9,TRBJ2-1,TRBD2
TGTGCCAGCAGCCCCGGGGGAAGGGACTATGGGGAGCTGTTTTTT,CASSPGGRDYGELFF,NA,TRBV11-3,TRBJ2-2,TRBD2
TGCGCCAGCAGCCCGGGACTAGCGGGAGGAACTGGGTTAGTGACCCAGTACTTC,CASSPGLAGGTGLVTQYF,NA,TRBV5-1,TRBJ2-5,TRBD2
TGTGCCAGCAGTGAAGAAGGGACTAGCGGGATTATCTCCTACAATGAGCAGTTCTTC,CASSEEGTSGIISYNEQFF,NA,TRBV6-1,TRBJ2-1,TRBD2
TGCGCCAGCAGCTTAGGTCACACTAGCGCTGAGCAGTTCTTC,CASSLGHTSAEQFF,NA,TRBV5-1,TRBJ2-1,TRBD2
TGTGCCAGCAGCCCACAGGGGGCGAGAGAGCAGTACTTC,CASSPQGAREQYF,NA,TRBV7-9,TRBJ2-7,TRBD1
TGTGCCAGCAGAGATTCAGGGAACGGAGAGACCCAGTACTTC,CASRDSGNGETQYF,NA,TRBV25-1,TRBJ2-5,NA
TGTGCCAGCAGCACGGGGACAGCACCTCGCTATGGCTACACCTTC,CASSTGTAPRYGYTF,NA,TRBV7-2,TRBJ1-2,TRBD1
TGCGCCAGCAGCGCTAGCGGGACTAACTCCTACAATGAGCAGTTCTTC,CASSASGTNSYNEQFF,few,TRBV5-1,TRBJ2-1,TRBD2
TGTGCCAGCAGTTACGGACTAGCGGAGCAAGAGACCCAGTACTTC,CASSYGLAEQETQYF,NA,TRBV6-6,TRBJ2-5,TRBD2
TGTGCCAGCAGCAATCTCGGACAGGGCGCAGATACGCAGTATTTT,CASSNLGQGADTQYF,NA,TRBV27,TRBJ2-3,TRBD1
TGTGCCAGCAGCCCACAGCGGACAGGGGGGAACTATGGCTACACCTTC,CASSPQRTGGNYGYTF,NA,TRBV7-6,TRBJ1-2,TRBD1
TGTGCCAGCAGCATCGATCCTGACAGGACTGGGGGCTACACCTTC,CASSIDPDRTGGYTF,NA,TRBV5-5,TRBJ1-2,NA
TGTGCCAGCAGCTTAGGGGGACTAGGGACTGAAGCTTTCTTT,CASSLGGLGTEAFF,NA,TRBV7-9,TRBJ1-1,NA
TGTGCCAGCAGCCCTCCCCCCAGCGGGCTGTACAATGAGCAGTTCTTC,CASSPPPSGLYNEQFF,NA,TRBV9,TRBJ2-1,NA
TGTGCCAGCAGCAACGGGGAGAACAATGAGCAGTTCTTC,CASSNGENNEQFF,once,TRBV7-9,TRBJ2-1,NA
TGTGCCAGTAGTCTGACACGAGGGGGCTACGTTACCGGGGCCAACGTCCTGACTTTC,CASSLTRGGYVTGANVLTF,NA,TRBV19,TRBJ2-6,TRBD1
TGCGCCAGCAGCTTTGGAACTAGCGGGAGTTCGCGAGAGACCCAGTACTTC,CASSFGTSGSSRETQYF,NA,TRBV5-1,TRBJ2-5,TRBD2
TGTGCCAGTAGTATCGGGGGGCGTTCGGTTTCTAGCAATCAGCCCCAGCATTTT,CASSIGGRSVSSNQPQHF,NA,TRBV19,TRBJ1-5,NA
TGTGCCTGCCCCAATAGTGATCCCTCTGGAAACACCATATATTTT,CACPNSDPSGNTIYF,NA,TRBV30,TRBJ1-3,NA
TGTGCCAGCAGTGAATACAGGGGTCCCCCCTACGAGCAGTACTTC,CASSEYRGPPYEQYF,once,TRBV6-1,TRBJ2-7,TRBD1
TGTGCCAGCAGTGAACCCCGGGACAGGGTGAGGGCCCGCACCGGGGAGCTGTTTTTT,CASSEPRDRVRARTGELFF,NA,TRBV6-1,TRBJ2-2,TRBD1
TGTGCCAGCAGTGGCTCCCGAGGGACTAATGAAAAACTGTTTTTT,CASSGSRGTNEKLFF,NA,TRBV2,TRBJ1-4,NA
TGCGCCAGCAGCTTCGGACAGGGGGCCGGCTACACCTTC,CASSFGQGAGYTF,once,TRBV5-1,TRBJ1-2,TRBD1
TGTGCCTGGAGTGTAGGAGGGAACTCCTACGAGCAGTACTTC,CAWSVGGNSYEQYF,NA,TRBV30,TRBJ2-7,NA
TGTGCCAGCAGTGTCGGACTGGCCGGAAACACCATATATTTT,CASSVGLAGNTIYF,NA,TRBV6-1,TRBJ1-3,NA
TGTGCCAGCAGTCCCCTCGGCTATGGCTACACCTTC,CASSPLGYGYTF,NA,TRBV27,TRBJ1-2,NA
TGTGCCAGTAGTATAGATCCAACAGGGGGCCGAGGCAATCAGCCCCAGCATTTT,CASSIDPTGGRGNQPQHF,NA,TRBV19,TRBJ1-5,TRBD1
TGTGCCACCAGCCTTACTAGCGGCCTCACAGATACGCAGTATTTT,CATSLTSGLTDTQYF,NA,TRBV15,TRBJ2-3,TRBD2
TGTGCCAGCCGGGGGAAGTTGGCCTACGAGCAGTACTTC,CASRGKLAYEQYF,NA,TRBV2,TRBJ2-7,NA
TGTGCCAGCAGTCCAACGACAGGGGGCAGAAATACGCAGTATTTT,CASSPTTGGRNTQYF,NA,TRBV28,TRBJ2-3,TRBD1